This entry features one TCR beta chain sequence. No cognate antigen has been identified for it. Base quality data are lacking; no much larger clone is found one base away. Receptor amplification or capture employed the immunoSEQ multiplex PCR assay. For the multiplex PCR, a mixture combining 60 forward primers for TCR Vbeta segments and 13 reverse primers for TCR Jbeta segments was used. Amplification of the CDR3 region of rearranged TCR beta genes was performed with a multiplex PCR assay on genomic DNA. Amplified TCR beta libraries were sequenced as 87-base-pair reads on the Illumina HiSeq System. The authors' analysis ran thus. A later analysis counted approximately 74 million unique TCR beta chains across the 550 to 750 repertoires, and some 11 million of these chains were shared by at least two donors. Raw reads were error-corrected and collapsed into unique sequences with a nearest-neighbor algorithm that merged closely related sequences to remove PCR and sequencing errors. Alignment of CDR3 sequences to IMGT reference sequences was used to assign V, D and J gene segments. Each retained sequence needed at least a six-nucleotide match to both a V gene segment and a J gene segment. A rearrangement counted as productive if the CDR3 had no stop codons and remained in frame with V and J, and every other rearrangement counted as non-productive. CDR3 was defined according to IMGT convention as the region running from the second conserved V-encoded cysteine to the conserved J-encoded phenylalanine. In an earlier analysis of more than 550 of the donors, sequences lacking an unambiguous match to a single V gene segment were excluded. An earlier analysis of 587 of the donors classified V segments as functional when productive rearrangements were above 56.7% and as segregating when the standard deviation between donors was above 5%. A statistical classification framework was built for diagnosing cytomegalovirus status from the catalog of TCR beta chain sequences. V and J gene assignment, in a later analysis, came from comparing TCR nucleotide sequences with IMGT/GENE-DB human TR gene sequences. The TCRdist pipeline was used in a later analysis to assign CDR3 sequences and most-parsimonious VDJ recombination scenarios. In a later analysis, each TCR beta chain was defined by its CDR3 amino acid sequence together with its V-gene family, and reads lacking a unique V-gene family were excluded. A later analysis removed 592 highly shared, low-generation-probability nucleotide sequences to deal with suspected cross-contamination and a sequencing artifact. A later analysis calculated a clonal expansion index for each public chain from normalized within-repertoire ranks of inferred template counts. In a later analysis, generation probabilities were computed using a VDJ recombination model fitted to out-of-frame rearrangements, and the results were checked against IGoR. In a later analysis, hypergeometric tests were used to score TCR-TCR, TCR-HLA and TCR-CMV co-occurrence, with a repertoire-size bias correction applied to TCR pairs. A later analysis estimated false discovery rates by permuting HLA or CMV assignments 20 times. In a later analysis, co-occurring TCRs were grouped with DBSCAN, and TCRdist sequence similarity was added when clustering was performed within HLA-allele-positive subsets. Repertoires with fewer than 30,000 or more than 120,000 public chains were left out of co-occurrence clustering, as were four to six repertoires with anomalous nucleotide sharing. The table was pulled from immuneACCESS by TCRdb, which kept in-frame rearrangements only. Such tables lose some clones; where checked, under half of the loss comes from unresolved V genes, and the rest has no known cause. The V and J calls and clone size come from that table; D and trimming were worked out from the DNA. Counted in this sample were about 180,000 clones; roughly 85% of them appeared once. Approximately 0.7% of the sample is taken by the ten largest.

Spanning cysteine to phenylalanine, the CDR3 consists of 15 amino acids. Solely the CDR3 DNA is kept, with 45 bases framed from the first base. V lost 5 bases and J lost 0 bases; the stretch between them is 11 bases long. The germline V gene (reference sequence) gives CDR1 as SEHNR and CDR2 as FQNEAQ. This entry is derived from a study of cytomegalovirus exposure and HLA in healthy donors (dated by TCRdb to about 2017). With regard to the full study: In an earlier analysis of some 550 of the donors, roughly 300 Gb of sequence data and 100 million or so unique TCR beta sequences from roughly 200 million T cells were reported. Roughly 5 DR-DQ haplotypes were handled as single units for association and clustering, since linkage in the cohort was strong. Alongside the repertoire data, information on donor age, sex, ethnicity and CMV serostatus was compiled. The later analysis used no new phenotypic data to find candidate immune exposures, relying instead on TCR beta sequences and their occurrence across donors. Along with the approximately 620-subject first cohort, a separate validation cohort of more than 90 different subjects was used. Among the roughly 390 genotyped donors, approximately 77% belonged to the genetic ancestry cluster associated with self-reported Caucasian donors. HLA typing covered class I and class II loci at four-digit resolution. A later analysis re-analyzed previously published TCR beta repertoires from 600 to 850 donors and added high-resolution HLA genotyping to study TCR occurrence patterns. Among about 370 genotyped donors of the cohort, an average of approximately 200,000 unique TCR beta nucleotide sequences was sequenced per donor, of which about 19% were non-productive. The study combined high-throughput TCR immunosequencing, statistical association of individual TCRs with disease status, and machine learning to predict cytomegalovirus infection status. Typing coverage varied by locus: roughly 620-640 donors for A, B, C, DRB1 and DQB1; roughly 520 for DQA1; around 570 for DPA1; 400 to 480 for DPB1. To decide whether each TCR beta V gene segment behaved as functional or pseudogenic, an earlier analysis of several hundred of the donors relied on high-throughput TCR beta sequencing. The T cell repertoires of 666 subjects were profiled by immunosequencing and related to cytomegalovirus serostatus. The study was designed to test whether signatures of past pathogen exposure could be identified by cataloging public T cell receptors. A later genetic analysis used genome-wide SNP genotypes for about 65% of the 666 donors, treating that subset as a discovery cohort. All discovery cohort repertoires had been generated on a single sequencing platform. Roughly 320 gigabases of sequencing data and approximately 91 million unique TCR sequences made up an early release that covered nearly 650 HLA-typed donors.

Points the paper makes about the study in general: In a later analysis, most CMV-associated TCR beta chains were found to appear HLA-restricted, with HLA associations seemingly driven largely by CMV exposure. A further reported finding was that TCR beta sequences accurately predicted the HLA-A and HLA-B alleles for most subjects in the first cohort. Roughly uniform sequencing depth across donors was assumed in presence/absence analyses, although this assumption may not hold. At a false discovery rate of 0.05, a later analysis linked about 17,000 TCR beta sequences to specific HLA alleles. In this cohort, only TCR beta chains were sequenced, and detectable features were limited by the absence of alpha or paired-chain data. Because some donors lacked HLA typing at each locus, the association tests relied only on the typed subset. In a later analysis, HLA-associated TCR beta chains showed more clonal expansion and lower generation probabilities than non-associated chains that were equally common. Most TCR sequences were observed very rarely across donors, whereas some public TCRs were present in many individuals. V-gene and J-gene trimming of TCR beta chains was associated with a missense DCLRE1C variant in a later genetic analysis, and the association was replicated in an independent cohort. Some IMGT-functional V segments, including TRBV6-2 and TRBV6-3, could not be told apart with the 87-base-pair reads, so those segments were excluded. Around 16 rarely observed V segments, including chromosome 9 orphons, were excluded from the earlier analysis of a few hundred of the donors because counts were too low. For the cohort, immune exposure information was limited to CMV serostatus. A cluster of highly shared sequence variants was judged likely to represent a technical artifact of the sequencing pipeline. A later genetic analysis reported fewer N-insertions in productive TCRs among donors in an Asian-associated ancestry cluster than the roughly 650-donor mean. According to a later analysis, TCR association rates differed among HLA loci, with DRB1 alleles showing the most associated TCRs and HLA-C alleles showing the fewest. Linkage disequilibrium might explain the correlated functional status among segregating V segments, but an unknown experimental factor could not be excluded. A total of 150 or so TCR beta chains were listed by the study as associated with cytomegalovirus. An earlier analysis of around 600 of the donors showed that most TCR beta V segments appeared in productive rearrangements either about 87% or about 30% of the time, which broadly matched IMGT annotations. The authors suggested that the approach could potentially be generalized to other disease states and immunological phenotypes. In vitro tests confirmed that three of the cytomegalovirus-associated TCR beta chains recognize cytomegalovirus antigens. In a later analysis, several top co-occurrence clusters were reported to appear linked to parvovirus B19, influenza, CMV and Epstein-Barr virus. The classifier was reported to diagnose cytomegalovirus status with high specificity and sensitivity in both the original and validation cohorts. Assigning TCR associations to individual alleles was difficult when HLA alleles, especially DR and DQ, strongly co-occurred.

In total, 666 healthy bone marrow donors made up the cohort. All cohort members were sampled while nominally healthy, although unrecorded immune exposures were likely present. The donor tested CMV seronegative, placing the donor among the approximately 400 seronegative members of the cohort. Every donor gave a peripheral blood sample, and the peripheral blood mononuclear cells from that sample were used for TCR beta sequencing. The Qiagen DNeasy Blood Extraction Kit was used to extract genomic DNA from the blood cell samples. The sequenced sample consisted of PBMCs. The rearranged chain carries TRBV7-9 and TRBJ1-3, with the D gene too uncertain to name. The TCR sequence derives from a woman in her thirties or forties in good health and CMV-seronegative. The CDR3 region has the sequence CASSPAAHSGNTIYF. At the DNA level, the sequence is TGTGCCAGCAGCCCTGCGGCTCACTCTGGAAACACCATATATTTT.